The 3 T cell receptor beta chains below come from one sample, sequenced in a study of blood T cell repertoires in COVID-19. Measured with immunoSEQ multiplex PCR; TCRdb has only the in-frame clones, and not every one. The sample contains around 150,000 clones, approximately 80% of which appear only once. The sample consisted of peripheral blood. These receptors were taken from a man in his 60s with acute or convalescent COVID-19.

The chain uses TRBV14 and TRBJ2-5, with D tentatively TRBD1 (5 bases). Germline V gene lookup returns CDR1 SGHDN and CDR2 FVKESK. V was clipped by 1 base and J by 3 bases, with 12 bases between them. The CDR3 extends over 15 amino acids. CDR3 nucleotide sequence: TGTGCCAGCAGCCAAGGGGGCAGGTATGAAGAGACCCAGTACTTC. Protein sequence: CASSQGGRYEETQYF.

This clone was detected only a few times. Other nucleotide sequences from this sample produce the same CDR3. The chain carries TRBV6-6 and TRBJ2-3, with TRBD1 matching over 8 bases. The CDR3 length is 12 residues. With V trimmed by 6 bases and J by 6 bases, 2 bases remained unmatched. Germline V gene sequence: CDR1 MNHNY, CDR2 SVGAGI (reference sequence). In nucleotides, the CDR3 is TGTGCCAGCAGCCAGGGGGCCGATACGCAGTATTTT. The encoded protein is CASSQGADTQYF.

V and J are TRBV5-8 and TRBJ2-3; D may be TRBD2 (6 bases). The CDR3 sequence is 12 residues long. Germline V gene lookup returns CDR1 SGHTS and CDR2 YDEGEE. Between the trimmed V and J ends, which lost 5 bases and 12 bases, there was a span of 16 bases. DNA of the CDR3: TGTGCCAGCAGAACGCCGGGGGTCCTCCAGTATTTT. Its translation: CASRTPGVLQYF.